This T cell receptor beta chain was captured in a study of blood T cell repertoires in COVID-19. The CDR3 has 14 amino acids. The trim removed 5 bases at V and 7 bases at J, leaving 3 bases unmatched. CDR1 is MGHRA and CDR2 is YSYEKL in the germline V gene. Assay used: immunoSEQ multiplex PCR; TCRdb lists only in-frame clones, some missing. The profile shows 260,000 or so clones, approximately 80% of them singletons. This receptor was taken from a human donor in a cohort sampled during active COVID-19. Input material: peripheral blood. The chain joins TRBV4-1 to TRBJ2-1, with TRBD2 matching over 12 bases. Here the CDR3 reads CASSASGRANEQFF. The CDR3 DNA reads TGCGCCAGCAGCGCTAGCGGGAGGGCAAATGAGCAGTTCTTC.